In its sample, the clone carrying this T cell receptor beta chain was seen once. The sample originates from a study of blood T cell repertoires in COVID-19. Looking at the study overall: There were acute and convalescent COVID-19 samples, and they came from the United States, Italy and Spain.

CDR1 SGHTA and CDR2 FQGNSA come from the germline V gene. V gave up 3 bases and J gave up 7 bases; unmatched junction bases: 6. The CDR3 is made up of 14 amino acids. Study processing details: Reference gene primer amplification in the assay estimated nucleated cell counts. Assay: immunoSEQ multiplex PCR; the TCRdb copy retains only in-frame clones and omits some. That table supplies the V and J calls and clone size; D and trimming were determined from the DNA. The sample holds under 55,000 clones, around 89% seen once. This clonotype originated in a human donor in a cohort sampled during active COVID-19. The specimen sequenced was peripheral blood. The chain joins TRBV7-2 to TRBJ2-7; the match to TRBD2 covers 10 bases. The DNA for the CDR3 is TGTGCCAGCAGCTTGAGCGGGAGGGTCTGGGAGCAGTACTTC. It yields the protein CASSLSGRVWEQYF. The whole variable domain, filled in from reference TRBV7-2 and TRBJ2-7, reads GAGVSQSPSNKVTEKGKDVELRCDPISGHTALYWYRQSLGQGLEFLIYFQGNSAPDKSGLPSDRFSAERTGGSVSTLTIQRTQQEDSAVYLCASSLSGRVWEQYFGPGTRLTVT.